The next 20 T cell receptor beta chains were all read from a single sample in a study of CXCR3-negative and CXCR3-positive naive CD8 T cells. General study results and limits: CXCR3-positive naive cells carried more hydrophobic TRB CDR3s than CXCR3-negative naive cells did.

Through 5' RACE with UMI labels, the TRB cDNA libraries were prepared. No DNA is given; TCRdb re-called the 5' RACE reads and lists each CDR3 protein once. This repertoire includes about 89,000 distinct CDR3 sequences. These receptors have no known antigen. Sequencing was done on a sample of naive CXCR3+ CD8+ T cells from blood. Subset given: CD45RO-CCR7+CD27+CD95- naive CD8+ T cells expressing CXCR3 (TNR3+). The receptors derive from a human donor in good health. Some clones in this sample may be carry-over from other donors' samples.

The V and J genes are TRBV6-5 and TRBJ2-2; TCRdb selects TRBD1, and the lack of DNA leaves this call unchecked. The CDR3 is 13 residues long. CDR1 MNHEY and CDR2 SVGAGI come from the germline V gene. CDR3 loop: CASNGGSAGELFF.

This chain connects TRBV20-1 to TRBJ2-7; as DNA is missing, the TRBD2 call by TCRdb cannot be tested. The CDR3 has 15 amino acids. CDR1 is DFQATT, CDR2 SNEGSKA, per germline (reference sequence). CDR3 protein: CSARGTSGSSYEQYF.

The chain combines TRBV7-2 with TRBJ2-1; no DNA is available, so the TRBD1 call from TCRdb remains unchecked. CDR1 and CDR2 (germline): SGHTA, FQGNSA. The length of the CDR3 is 16 residues. The CDR3 loop is CASSYRSAGSQGEQFF.

CDR3 region: CASSVAAGVQETQYF. The V call is TRBV9, the J call TRBJ2-5. Germline lookup yields CDR1 SGDLS and CDR2 YYNGEE. The CDR3 spans 15 residues.

V is TRBV29-1 and J is TRBJ2-2; the D gene TCRdb calls, TRBD1, cannot be checked with no DNA. The CDR3 covers 13 residues. Per germline, CDR1 SQVTM and CDR2 ANQGSEA. CDR3 sequence: CSVYGGNTGELFF.

The chain recombines TRBV12-3 or TRBV12-4 with TRBJ2-1; TCRdb's assignment of TRBD2 cannot be checked, as there is no DNA. CDR3 length: 15 amino acids. The CDR3: CASSLSPSGHNEQFF.

The rearrangement uses TRBV20-1 and TRBJ2-3; the D call of TRBD2 rests on TCRdb alone, since no DNA is present to check it. Germline loops: CDR1 DFQATT, CDR2 SNEGSKA (reference sequence). This CDR3 spans 14 amino acids. This CDR3 is CSAYPAVPTDTQYF.

This rearrangement joins TRBV28 to TRBJ1-1; the TRBD1 assignment by TCRdb is unverifiable without DNA. CDR3 length: 13 amino acids. Germline CDR1 MDHEN, CDR2 SYDVKM. The CDR3 is CASSPPGSWEAFF.

The CDR3 region is CASRTGGTEAFF. This chain uses TRBV25-1 with TRBJ1-1; the TRBD1 assignment by TCRdb is unverifiable without DNA. CDR3 length: 12 residues. The germline gives CDR1 MGHDK, CDR2 SYGVNS.

CDR3: CASSSRDTSTDTQYF. This chain joins TRBV28 and TRBJ2-3; the TRBD1 assignment by TCRdb is unverifiable without DNA. This CDR3 spans 15 amino acids. The germline CDR1 and CDR2 sequences are MDHEN and SYDVKM.

The chain couples TRBV27 to TRBJ1-5. The CDR3 extends over 16 amino acids. Germline CDR1 MNHEY, CDR2 SMNVEV (reference sequence). The CDR3 sequence is CASSSRGLPPEQPQHF.

The genes are TRBV28 and TRBJ2-3. Per germline, CDR1 MDHEN and CDR2 SYDVKM. CDR3 size: 11 residues. Here the CDR3 reads CASSPQDTQYF.

J is TRBJ2-7 and V is TRBV20-1; TCRdb selects TRBD2, and the lack of DNA leaves this call unchecked. Germline CDR1 and CDR2: DFQATT and SNEGSKA (reference sequence). The CDR3 covers 14 residues. The chain's CDR3 is CSAHPRVTSSEQYF.

The CDR3 protein is CASSFTTEGQLNTEAFF. The chain carries TRBV12-3 or TRBV12-4 and TRBJ1-1; TCRdb reports TRBD1, a call that lacks DNA to check it against. The length of the CDR3 is 17 residues.

The CDR3 spells CAGSPAPGTAYEQYF. The chain employs TRBV7-9 and TRBJ2-7; TCRdb designates TRBD1, a call that cannot be tested without DNA. Germline V CDR1 and CDR2: SEHNR, FQNEAQ (reference sequence). The CDR3 runs to 15 residues.

This chain joins TRBV4-1 and TRBJ2-2. The CDR3 totals 17 residues. The V gene's germline CDR1 is MGHRA and CDR2 YSYEKL. The CDR3: CASSQDLAVLYTGELFF.

The chain has TRBV7-9 and TRBJ2-7; TCRdb reports TRBD1, a call that lacks DNA to check it against. CDR1 and CDR2 from the germline V gene are SEHNR and FQNEAQ (reference sequence). There are 14 residues in the CDR3. The CDR3 sequence: CASTEDRTVEEQYF.

Here the CDR3 reads CASSQDDGAKYNEQFF. This chain uses TRBV3-1 with TRBJ2-1. The V gene's germline CDR1 is LGHDT and CDR2 YNNKEL (reference sequence). The CDR3 loop spans 16 amino acids.

The rearrangement joins TRBV28 to TRBJ2-1; TCRdb proposes TRBD2, but this gene call is untestable without DNA. In germline, CDR1 is MDHEN, CDR2 SYDVKM. The CDR3 consists of 16 residues. This CDR3 is CASSSPRLAGEFVQFF.

This CDR3 reads CASSLPGQPGYGYTF. This chain uses TRBV7-9 with TRBJ1-2; TCRdb selects TRBD1, and the lack of DNA leaves this call unchecked. The germline CDR1 and CDR2 sequences are SEHNR and FQNEAQ (reference sequence). This CDR3 has 15 residues.